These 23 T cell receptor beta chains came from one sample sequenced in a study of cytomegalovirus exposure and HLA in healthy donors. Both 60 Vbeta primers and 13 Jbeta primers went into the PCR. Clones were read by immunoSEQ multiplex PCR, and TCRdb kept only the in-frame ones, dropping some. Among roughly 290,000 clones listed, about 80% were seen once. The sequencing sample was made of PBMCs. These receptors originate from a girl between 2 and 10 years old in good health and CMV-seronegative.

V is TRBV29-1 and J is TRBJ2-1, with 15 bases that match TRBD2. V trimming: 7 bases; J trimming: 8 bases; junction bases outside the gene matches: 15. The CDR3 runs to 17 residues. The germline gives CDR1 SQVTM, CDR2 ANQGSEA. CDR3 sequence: CSAPRTSGRARWDEQFF. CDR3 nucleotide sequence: TGCAGCGCCCCTAGGACTAGCGGGAGGGCGAGGTGGGATGAGCAGTTCTTC.

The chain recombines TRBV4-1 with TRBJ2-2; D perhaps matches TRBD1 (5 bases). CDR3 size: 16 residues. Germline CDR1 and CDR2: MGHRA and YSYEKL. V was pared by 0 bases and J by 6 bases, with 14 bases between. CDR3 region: CASSQEGRGWAGELFF. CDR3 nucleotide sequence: TGCGCCAGCAGCCAAGAAGGAAGGGGCTGGGCCGGGGAGCTGTTTTTT.

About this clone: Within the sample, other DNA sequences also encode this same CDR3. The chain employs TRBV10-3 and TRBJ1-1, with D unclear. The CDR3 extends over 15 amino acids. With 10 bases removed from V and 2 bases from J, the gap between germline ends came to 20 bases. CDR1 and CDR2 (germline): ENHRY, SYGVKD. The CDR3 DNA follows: TGTGCCACATCCCCCCTAGAGGGTGGAAACACTGAAGCTTTCTTT. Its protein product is CATSPLEGGNTEAFF.

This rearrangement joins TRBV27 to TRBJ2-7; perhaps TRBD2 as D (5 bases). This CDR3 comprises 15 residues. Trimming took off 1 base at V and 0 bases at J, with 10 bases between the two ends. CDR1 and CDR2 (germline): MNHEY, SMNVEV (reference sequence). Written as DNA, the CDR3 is TGTGCCAGCAGTTTATACCCACTAGGCTCCTACGAGCAGTACTTC. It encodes CASSLYPLGSYEQYF.

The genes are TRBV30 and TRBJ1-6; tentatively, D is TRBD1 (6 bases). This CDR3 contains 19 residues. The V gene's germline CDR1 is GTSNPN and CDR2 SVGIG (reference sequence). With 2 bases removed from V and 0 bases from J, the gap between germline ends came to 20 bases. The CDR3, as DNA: TGTGCCTGGAGTTTCTCTCCCGGGACACCGAGCTCCTATAATTCACCCCTCCACTTT. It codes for CAWSFSPGTPSSYNSPLHF.

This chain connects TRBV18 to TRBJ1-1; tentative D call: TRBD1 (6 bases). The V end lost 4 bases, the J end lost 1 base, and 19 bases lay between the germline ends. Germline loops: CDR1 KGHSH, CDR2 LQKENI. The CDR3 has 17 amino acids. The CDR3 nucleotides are TGTGCCAGCTCACGTAACCGGGACATACCTCGGAACACTGAAGCTTTCTTT. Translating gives CASSRNRDIPRNTEAFF.

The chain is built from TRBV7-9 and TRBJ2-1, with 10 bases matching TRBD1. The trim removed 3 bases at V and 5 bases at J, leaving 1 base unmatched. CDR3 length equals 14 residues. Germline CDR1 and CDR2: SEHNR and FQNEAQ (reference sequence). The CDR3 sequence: CASSFGQGDNEQFF. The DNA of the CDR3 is TGTGCCAGCAGCTTCGGACAGGGGGACAATGAGCAGTTCTTC.

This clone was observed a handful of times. The CDR3 sequence is CASSRLGQSTQYF. In DNA, the CDR3 is TGTGCCAGCAGCCGGCTAGGACAGAGTACGCAGTATTTT. The rearrangement joins TRBV14 to TRBJ2-3; tentatively, D is TRBD1 (6 bases). The CDR3 loop spans 13 amino acids. CDR1 is SGHDN and CDR2 is FVKESK in the germline V gene. The germline V and J ends were trimmed by 4 bases and 8 bases, with 13 bases remaining between them.

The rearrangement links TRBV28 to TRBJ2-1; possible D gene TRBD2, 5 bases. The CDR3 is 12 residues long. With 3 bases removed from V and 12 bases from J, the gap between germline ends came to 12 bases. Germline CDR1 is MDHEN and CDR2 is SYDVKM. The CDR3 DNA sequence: TGTGCCAGCAGTTTGTCGGACGGACTGCAGTTCTTC. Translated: CASSLSDGLQFF.

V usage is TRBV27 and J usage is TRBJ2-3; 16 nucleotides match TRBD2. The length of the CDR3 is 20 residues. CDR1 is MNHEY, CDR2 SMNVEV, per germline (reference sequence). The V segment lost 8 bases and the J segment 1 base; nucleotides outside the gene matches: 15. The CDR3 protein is CASADGTSGGARFRTDTQYF. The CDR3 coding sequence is TGTGCCAGCGCGGACGGGACTAGCGGGGGGGCCAGATTTCGCACAGATACGCAGTATTTT.

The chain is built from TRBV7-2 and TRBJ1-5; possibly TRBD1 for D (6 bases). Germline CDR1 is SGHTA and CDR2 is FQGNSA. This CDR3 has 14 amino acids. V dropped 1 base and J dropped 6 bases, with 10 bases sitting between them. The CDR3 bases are TGTGCCAGCAGCTTAGGGAACAGGGCTCAGCCCCAGCATTTT. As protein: CASSLGNRAQPQHF.

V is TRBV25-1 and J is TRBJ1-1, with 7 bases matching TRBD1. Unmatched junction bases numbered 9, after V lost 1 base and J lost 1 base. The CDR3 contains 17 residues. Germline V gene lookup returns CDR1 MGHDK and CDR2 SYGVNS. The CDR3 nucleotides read TGTGCCAGCAGTGAATCCTTCGGGGGACAGTGGAACACTGAAGCTTTCTTT. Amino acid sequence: CASSESFGGQWNTEAFF.

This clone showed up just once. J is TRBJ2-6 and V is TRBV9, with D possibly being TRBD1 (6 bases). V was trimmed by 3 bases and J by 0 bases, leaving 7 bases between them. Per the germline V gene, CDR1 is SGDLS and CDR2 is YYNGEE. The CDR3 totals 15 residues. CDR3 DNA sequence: TGTGCCAGCAGCGGGGACACCTCTGGGGCCAACGTCCTGACTTTC. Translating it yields CASSGDTSGANVLTF.

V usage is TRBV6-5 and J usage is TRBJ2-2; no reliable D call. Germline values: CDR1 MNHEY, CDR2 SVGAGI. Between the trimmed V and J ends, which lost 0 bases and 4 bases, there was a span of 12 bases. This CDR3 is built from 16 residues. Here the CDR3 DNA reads TGTGCCAGCAGTTACTCAAAACTGCTGAGCACCGGGGAGCTGTTTTTT. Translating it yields CASSYSKLLSTGELFF.

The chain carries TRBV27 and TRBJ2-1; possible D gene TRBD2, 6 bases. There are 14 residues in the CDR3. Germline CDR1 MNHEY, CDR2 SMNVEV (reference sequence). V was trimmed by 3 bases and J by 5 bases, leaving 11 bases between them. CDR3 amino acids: CASSLPGVNNEQFF. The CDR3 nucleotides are TGTGCCAGCAGTTTGCCGGGAGTAAACAATGAGCAGTTCTTC.

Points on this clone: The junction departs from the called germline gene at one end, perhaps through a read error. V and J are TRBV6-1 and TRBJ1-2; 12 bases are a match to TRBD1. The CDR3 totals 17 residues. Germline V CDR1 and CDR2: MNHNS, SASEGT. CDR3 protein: CASIEGTGGGLSYGYTF. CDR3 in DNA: TGTGCCAGCATTGAAGGGACAGGGGGCGGTTTGTCCTATGGCTACACCTTC.

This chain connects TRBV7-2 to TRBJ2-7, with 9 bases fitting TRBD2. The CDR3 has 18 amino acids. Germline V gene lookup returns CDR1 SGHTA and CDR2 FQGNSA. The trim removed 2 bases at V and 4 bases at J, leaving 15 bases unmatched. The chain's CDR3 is CASSLIRLAGRNSYEQYF. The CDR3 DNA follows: TGTGCCAGCAGCTTAATTCGGCTAGCGGGGAGAAATAGTTACGAGCAGTACTTC.

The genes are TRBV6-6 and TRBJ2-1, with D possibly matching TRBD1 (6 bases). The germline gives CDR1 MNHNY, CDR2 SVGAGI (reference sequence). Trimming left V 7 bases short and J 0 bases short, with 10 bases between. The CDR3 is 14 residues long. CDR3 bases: TGTGCCAGCACCCAGGACAGCTCCTACAATGAGCAGTTCTTC. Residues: CASTQDSSYNEQFF.

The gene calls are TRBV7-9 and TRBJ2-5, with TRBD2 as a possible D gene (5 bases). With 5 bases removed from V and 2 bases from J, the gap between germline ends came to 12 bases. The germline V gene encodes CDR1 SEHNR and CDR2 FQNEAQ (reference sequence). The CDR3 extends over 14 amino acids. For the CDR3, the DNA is TGTGCCAGCAGCCCCACCGGGATTCAAGAGACCCAGTACTTC. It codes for CASSPTGIQETQYF.

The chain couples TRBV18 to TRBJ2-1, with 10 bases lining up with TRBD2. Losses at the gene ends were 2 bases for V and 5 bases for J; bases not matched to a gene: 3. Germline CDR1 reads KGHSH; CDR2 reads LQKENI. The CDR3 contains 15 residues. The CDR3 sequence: CASSPVAGGNNEQFF. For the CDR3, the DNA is TGTGCCAGCTCACCAGTAGCGGGAGGCAACAATGAGCAGTTCTTC.

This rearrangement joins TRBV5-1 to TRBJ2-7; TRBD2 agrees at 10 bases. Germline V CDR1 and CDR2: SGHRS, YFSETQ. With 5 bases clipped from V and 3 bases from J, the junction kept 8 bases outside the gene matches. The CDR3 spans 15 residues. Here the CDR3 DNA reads TGCGCCAGCAGTCCTAGCGGGAGTTACAACTACGAGCAGTACTTC. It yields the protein CASSPSGSYNYEQYF.

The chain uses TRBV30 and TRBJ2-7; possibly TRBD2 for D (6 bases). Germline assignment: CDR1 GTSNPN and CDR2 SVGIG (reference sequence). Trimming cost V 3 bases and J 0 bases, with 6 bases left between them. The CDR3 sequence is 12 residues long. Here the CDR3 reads CAWRTSSYEQYF. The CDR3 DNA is TGTGCCTGGAGGACTAGCTCCTACGAGCAGTACTTC.

CDR3: CASSVGMVRTGNYGYTF. DNA for the CDR3: TGTGCCAGCAGCGTAGGTATGGTTCGGACAGGGAACTATGGCTACACCTTC. J is TRBJ1-2 and V is TRBV9; 8 positions agree with TRBD1. The CDR3 totals 17 residues. Germline trimming cut 0 bases from V and 2 bases from J; bases unmatched to any gene: 9. CDR1 is SGDLS, CDR2 YYNGEE, per germline.